This T cell receptor beta chain comes out of a study of cytomegalovirus exposure and HLA in healthy donors. The study, taken as a whole, reports: The authors enumerated over 150 TCR beta chains as linked to cytomegalovirus.

As for this clone: What it binds is not known.

The PCR had 60 Vbeta and 13 Jbeta primers. Profiled with immunoSEQ multiplex PCR; TCRdb holds only in-frame clones, not every one. The sample has fewer than 350,000 clones; 80% to 90% are singletons. This receptor was identified in a woman under 30 in good health and CMV-seronegative. The sequenced sample was PBMCs.

Written as DNA, the CDR3 is TGCGCCAGCAGTGAGTGGGGAGAAGGAACAACGGAGCAGTACTTC. It translates to CASSEWGEGTTEQYF. The chain has TRBV10-1 and TRBJ2-7, with D tentatively TRBD2 (5 bases). The germline V gene has CDR1 WNHNN and CDR2 SYGVQD (reference sequence). Trimming shortened V by 1 base and J by 7 bases, and 17 bases separated the two germline ends. The CDR3 is 15 amino acids.